This passage covers 15 T cell receptor beta chains from one sample sequenced in a study of T cells after yellow fever vaccination. Each CDR3 protein gets one entry after TCRdb re-called the 5' RACE reads with MiXCR. The repertoire holds hundreds of thousands of distinct CDR3 sequences, with roughly 4% as singletons. Material: PBMCs, obtained on the day of the yellow fever booster vaccination. The source of these receptors is a young man who received the YFV17D yellow fever vaccine.

This clonotype was seen ten or more times. The gene calls are TRBV20-1 and TRBJ2-2, with 10 bases aligning to TRBD2. The CDR3 is 15 amino acids. The germline CDR1 and CDR2 sequences are DFQATT and SNEGSKA (reference sequence). The V and J ends lost 2 bases and 6 bases, in that order; junction bases with no gene match: 6. The CDR3 DNA sequence: TGCAGTGCTAGATCCCTAGCGGGGGATCCCGGGGAGCTGTTTTTT. Amino acid sequence: CSARSLAGDPGELFF.

This clonotype appeared many times. The genes are TRBV9 and TRBJ2-5; TRBD1 aligns across 9 bases. CDR3 length: 14 residues. Germline V gene data show CDR1 as SGDLS and CDR2 as YYNGEE. Unmatched junction bases numbered 3, after V lost 3 bases and J lost 3 bases. The CDR3 DNA sequence: TGTGCCAGCAGCGAGGGACAGGGCAAAGAGACCCAGTACTTC. This translates into CASSEGQGKETQYF.

The V gene is TRBV6-6, the J gene TRBJ1-4; 7 bases map to TRBD1. The germline V gene has CDR1 MNHNY and CDR2 SVGAGI (reference sequence). There are 15 residues in the CDR3. V was clipped by 5 bases and J by 8 bases; unmatched bases: 11. DNA for the CDR3: TGTGCCAGCAGTCCCCAGGGGGGAAACGAAGAAAAACTGTTTTTT. Encoded protein: CASSPQGGNEEKLFF.

This clonotype has more than one count but fewer than ten. V and J are TRBV5-6 and TRBJ2-1, with TRBD2 matching 8 bases. The CDR3 is made up of 14 amino acids. Unmatched junction bases numbered 6, after V lost 6 bases and J lost 4 bases. CDR1 and CDR2 from the germline V gene are SGHDT and YYEEEE. CDR3 residues: CASTPGGMYNEQFF. Here the CDR3 DNA reads TGTGCCAGCACCCCGGGGGGGATGTACAATGAGCAGTTCTTC.

This clonotype was detected many times. V gene TRBV28 combines with J gene TRBJ2-1; 7 positions agree with TRBD1. Germline CDR1 and CDR2: MDHEN and SYDVKM. CDR3 length equals 17 residues. V gave up 7 bases and J gave up 8 bases; unmatched junction bases: 20. CDR3 nucleotide sequence: TGTGCCAGCACCCTCTTGCCCGAGACAGGGAATTCGGATGAGCAGTTCTTC. Protein product: CASTLLPETGNSDEQFF.

There are many counts of this clonotype. V is TRBV4-2 and J is TRBJ2-5; possibly TRBD2 for D (7 bases). CDR3 length equals 16 residues. The germline gives CDR1 LGHNA, CDR2 YNFKEQ. The germline V and J ends were trimmed by 1 base and 4 bases, with 16 bases remaining between them. CDR3 loop: CASSQGGGWDRETQYF. The CDR3 DNA follows: TGTGCCAGCAGCCAAGGCGGGGGCTGGGACCGAGAGACCCAGTACTTC.

V usage is TRBV19 and J usage is TRBJ2-7; D gene uncertain. Trimming took off 3 bases at V and 2 bases at J, with 11 bases between the two ends. The V gene's germline CDR1 is LNHDA and CDR2 SQIVND (reference sequence). The CDR3 is 14 residues long. For the CDR3, the DNA is TGTGCCAGTAGTATCGGGCACGGACCCTACGAGCAGTACGTC. Amino acid sequence: CASSIGHGPYEQYV.

This clonotype was seen ten or more times. The V gene is TRBV29-1, the J gene TRBJ2-5, with 9 bases matching TRBD2. V lost 4 bases and J lost 4; bases outside the gene matches: 4. Germline CDR1 is SQVTM and CDR2 is ANQGSEA. CDR3 length equals 13 residues. The CDR3 DNA sequence: TGCAGCGTTGGGTCACTAGCGGGAGAGACCCAGTACTTC. As protein: CSVGSLAGETQYF. Complete variable domain (other parts from reference TRBV29-1 and TRBJ2-5): SAVISQKPSRDICQRGTSLTIQCQVDSQVTMMFWYRQQPGQSLTLIATANQGSEATYESGFVIDKFPISRPNLTFSTLTVSNMSPEDSSIYLCSVGSLAGETQYFGPGTRLLVL.

This clonotype appeared many times. One junction end does not reproduce the germline sequence, and a read error may be involved. The V gene is TRBV5-1, the J gene TRBJ2-7; 8 positions match TRBD2. Germline CDR1 is SGHRS and CDR2 is YFSETQ. The CDR3 spans 14 residues. Here the CDR3 reads CASRRTSGTYEQYF. The CDR3, as DNA: TGCGCAAGCAGGAGAACTAGCGGCACCTACGAGCAGTACTTC. Full variable domain (rest looked up from reference TRBV5-1 and TRBJ2-7): KAGVTQTPRYLIKTRGQQVTLSCSPISGHRSVSWYQQTPGQGLQFLFEYFSETQRNKGNFPGRFSGRQFSNSRSEMNVSTLELGDSALYLCASRRTSGTYEQYFGPGTRLTVT.

The chain recombines TRBV7-6 with TRBJ2-7, with 11 bases fitting TRBD2. The CDR3 runs 14 residues. CDR1 is SGHVS, CDR2 FNYEAQ, per germline. V lost 5 bases, J lost 4 bases, and 4 bases stayed unmatched. CDR3 protein: CASSPLAGGYEQYV. The CDR3 DNA sequence: TGTGCCAGCAGCCCGCTAGCGGGGGGATACGAGCAGTACGTC.

The table lists this clonotype with a few counts. Here the CDR3 DNA reads TGTGCCAGCAGCTTAGGTCTATCGTGGAAGGAGCTGTTTTTT. Protein product: CASSLGLSWKELFF. The chain has TRBV7-2 and TRBJ2-2, with D hard to call. The CDR3 consists of 14 residues. Looked up from germline, CDR1 is SGHTA and CDR2 is FQGNSA. V lost 1 base and J 10 bases, leaving 13 bases between the germline ends.

Many counts were recorded for this clonotype. This sequence joins TRBV6-5 and TRBJ2-5; no clear D. The germline CDR1 and CDR2 sequences are MNHEY and SVGAGI. Trimming removed 4 bases from V and 5 bases from J, with 11 bases in between. There are 13 residues in the CDR3. CDR3 protein: CASSSGPRETQYF. CDR3 nucleotides: TGTGCCAGCAGTTCGGGCCCGCGGGAGACCCAGTACTTC.

Only a few counts were recorded for this clonotype. The J gene is TRBJ1-1, the V gene TRBV18; D not resolved. Germline V gene sequence: CDR1 KGHSH, CDR2 LQKENI. V lost 6 bases to trimming and J lost 6 bases, with 11 bases between them. This CDR3 comprises 12 residues. CDR3 DNA: TGTGCCAGCTCCCGAGAGTTCGCTGAAGCTTTCTTT. This sequence encodes CASSREFAEAFF.

This clonotype has only a few counts. The chain combines TRBV20-1 with TRBJ1-1, with D unresolved. Germline V gene data show CDR1 as DFQATT and CDR2 as SNEGSKA (reference sequence). Between the trimmed V and J ends, which lost 0 bases and 9 bases, there was a span of 14 bases. There are 13 residues in the CDR3. Here the CDR3 reads CSARDSSGGKAFF. The CDR3 DNA is TGCAGTGCTAGAGATTCCTCTGGTGGTAAAGCTTTCTTT.

This clonotype was counted a few times. This sequence joins TRBV29-1 and TRBJ2-1, with unresolved D. CDR3 length: 12 amino acids. The germline gives CDR1 SQVTM, CDR2 ANQGSEA. The ends were cut back, 7 bases at V and 4 bases at J, with 11 bases in the middle. The CDR3 reads CSEGRLYNEQFF. In DNA, the CDR3 is TGCAGCGAAGGGCGCCTTTACAATGAGCAGTTCTTC.